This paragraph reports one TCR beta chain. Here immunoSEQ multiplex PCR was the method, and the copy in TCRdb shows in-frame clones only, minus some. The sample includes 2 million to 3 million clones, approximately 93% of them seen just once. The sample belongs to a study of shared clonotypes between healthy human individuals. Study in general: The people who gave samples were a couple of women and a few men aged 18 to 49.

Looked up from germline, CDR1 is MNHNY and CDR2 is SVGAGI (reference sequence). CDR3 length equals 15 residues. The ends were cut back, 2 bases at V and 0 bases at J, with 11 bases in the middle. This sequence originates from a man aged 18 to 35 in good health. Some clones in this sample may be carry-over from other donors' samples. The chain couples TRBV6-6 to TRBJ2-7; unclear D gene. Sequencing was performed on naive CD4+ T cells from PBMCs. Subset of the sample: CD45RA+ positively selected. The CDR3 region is CASSYRQPTSYEQYF. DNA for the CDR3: TGTGCCAGCAGTTACAGGCAGCCCACCTCCTACGAGCAGTACTTC.